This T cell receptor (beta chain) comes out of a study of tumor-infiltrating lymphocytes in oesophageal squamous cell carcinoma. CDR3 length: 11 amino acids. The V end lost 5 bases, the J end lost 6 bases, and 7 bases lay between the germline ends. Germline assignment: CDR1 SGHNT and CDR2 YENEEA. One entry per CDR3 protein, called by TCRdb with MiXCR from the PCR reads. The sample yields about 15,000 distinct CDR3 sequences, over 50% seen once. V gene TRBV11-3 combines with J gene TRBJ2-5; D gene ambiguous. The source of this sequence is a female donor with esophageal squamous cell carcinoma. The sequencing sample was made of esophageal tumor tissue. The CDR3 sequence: CASSPRQTQYF. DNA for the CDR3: TGTGCCAGCAGCCCGCGACAGACCCAGTACTTC.